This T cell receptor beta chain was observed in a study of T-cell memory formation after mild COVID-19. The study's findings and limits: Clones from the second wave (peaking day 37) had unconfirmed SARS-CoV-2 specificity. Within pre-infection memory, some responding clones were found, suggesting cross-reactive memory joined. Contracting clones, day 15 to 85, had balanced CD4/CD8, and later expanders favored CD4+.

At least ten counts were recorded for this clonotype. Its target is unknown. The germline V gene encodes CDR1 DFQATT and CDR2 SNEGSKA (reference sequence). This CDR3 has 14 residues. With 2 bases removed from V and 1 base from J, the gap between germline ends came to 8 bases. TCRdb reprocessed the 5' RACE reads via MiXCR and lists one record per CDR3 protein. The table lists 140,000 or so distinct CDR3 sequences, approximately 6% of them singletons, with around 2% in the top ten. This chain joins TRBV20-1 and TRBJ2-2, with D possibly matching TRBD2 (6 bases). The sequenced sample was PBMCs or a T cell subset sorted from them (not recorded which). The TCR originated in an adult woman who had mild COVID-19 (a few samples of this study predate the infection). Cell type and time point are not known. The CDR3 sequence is CSARRRGNTGELFF. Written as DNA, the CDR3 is TGCAGTGCTAGACGGCGGGGGAACACCGGGGAGCTGTTTTTT.